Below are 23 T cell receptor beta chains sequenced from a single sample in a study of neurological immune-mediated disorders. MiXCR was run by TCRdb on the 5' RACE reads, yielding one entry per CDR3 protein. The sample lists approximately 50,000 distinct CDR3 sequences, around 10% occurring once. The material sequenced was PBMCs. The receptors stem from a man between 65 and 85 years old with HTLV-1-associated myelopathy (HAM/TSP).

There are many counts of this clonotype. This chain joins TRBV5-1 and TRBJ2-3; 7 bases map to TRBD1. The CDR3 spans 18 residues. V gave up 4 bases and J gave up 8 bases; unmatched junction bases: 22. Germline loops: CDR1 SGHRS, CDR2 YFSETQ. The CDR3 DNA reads TGCGCCAGCAGCGGGCATCCCGGGACAGTAGATTCGACTATTACGCAGTATTTT. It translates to CASSGHPGTVDSTITQYF.

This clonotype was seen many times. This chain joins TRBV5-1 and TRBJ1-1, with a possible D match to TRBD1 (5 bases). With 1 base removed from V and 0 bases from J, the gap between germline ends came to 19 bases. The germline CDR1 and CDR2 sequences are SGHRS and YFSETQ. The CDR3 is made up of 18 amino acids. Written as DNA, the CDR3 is TGCGCCAGCAGCTTGATTGTTAGAGGGCTGGGGGTGAACACTGAAGCTTTCTTT. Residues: CASSLIVRGLGVNTEAFF.

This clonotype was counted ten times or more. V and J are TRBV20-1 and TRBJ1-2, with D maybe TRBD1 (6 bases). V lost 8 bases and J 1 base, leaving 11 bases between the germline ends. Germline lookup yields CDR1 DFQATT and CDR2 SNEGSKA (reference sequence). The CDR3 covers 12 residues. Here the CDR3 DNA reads TGCAGTTGCACAGGGTTTAACTATGGCTACACCTTC. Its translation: CSCTGFNYGYTF.

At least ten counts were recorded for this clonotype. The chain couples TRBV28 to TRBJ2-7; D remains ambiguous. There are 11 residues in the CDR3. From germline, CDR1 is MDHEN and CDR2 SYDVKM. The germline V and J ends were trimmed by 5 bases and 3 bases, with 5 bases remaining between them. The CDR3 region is CASSTNYEQYF. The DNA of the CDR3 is TGTGCCAGCAGTACTAACTACGAGCAGTACTTC.

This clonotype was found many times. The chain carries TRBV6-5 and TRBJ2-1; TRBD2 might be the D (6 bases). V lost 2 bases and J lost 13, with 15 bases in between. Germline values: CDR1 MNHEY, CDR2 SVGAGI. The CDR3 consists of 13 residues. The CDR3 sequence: CASSYTRDSIQFF. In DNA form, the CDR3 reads TGTGCCAGCAGTTACACTAGGGACTCGATTCAGTTCTTC.

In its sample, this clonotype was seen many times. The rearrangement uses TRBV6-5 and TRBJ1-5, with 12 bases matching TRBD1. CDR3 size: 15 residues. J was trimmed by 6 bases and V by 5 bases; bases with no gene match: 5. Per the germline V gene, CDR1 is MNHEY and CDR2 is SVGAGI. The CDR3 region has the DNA TGTGCCAGCAGTCGGGACAGGGGGCAGGGTCAGCCCCAGCATTTT. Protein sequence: CASSRDRGQGQPQHF.

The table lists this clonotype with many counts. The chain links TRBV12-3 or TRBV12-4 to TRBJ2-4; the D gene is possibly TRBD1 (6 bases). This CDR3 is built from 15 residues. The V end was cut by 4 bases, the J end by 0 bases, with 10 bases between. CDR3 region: CASSSDSLAKNIQYF. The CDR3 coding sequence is TGTGCCAGCAGTTCGGACAGCTTAGCCAAAAACATTCAGTACTTC.

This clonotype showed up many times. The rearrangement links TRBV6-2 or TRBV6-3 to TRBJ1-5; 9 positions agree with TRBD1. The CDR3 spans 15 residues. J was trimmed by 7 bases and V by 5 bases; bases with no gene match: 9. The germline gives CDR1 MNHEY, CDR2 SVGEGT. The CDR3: CASSQDRGIGQPQHF. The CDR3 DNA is TGTGCCAGCAGTCAGGACAGGGGAATTGGCCAGCCCCAGCATTTT.

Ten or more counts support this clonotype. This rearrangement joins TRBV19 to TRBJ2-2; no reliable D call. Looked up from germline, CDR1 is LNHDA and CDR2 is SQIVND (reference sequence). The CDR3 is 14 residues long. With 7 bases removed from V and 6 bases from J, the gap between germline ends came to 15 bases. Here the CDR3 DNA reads TGTGCCAGTATGCTCGCGGAACGGCCCGGGGAGCTGTTTTTT. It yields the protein CASMLAERPGELFF.

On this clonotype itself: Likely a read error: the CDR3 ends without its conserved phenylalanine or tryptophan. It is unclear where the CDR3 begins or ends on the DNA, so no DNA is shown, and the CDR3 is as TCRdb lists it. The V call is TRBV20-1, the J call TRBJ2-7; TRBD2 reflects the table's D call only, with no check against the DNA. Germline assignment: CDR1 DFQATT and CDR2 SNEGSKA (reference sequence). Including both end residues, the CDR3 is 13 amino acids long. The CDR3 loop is CSARGLALYEQDL.

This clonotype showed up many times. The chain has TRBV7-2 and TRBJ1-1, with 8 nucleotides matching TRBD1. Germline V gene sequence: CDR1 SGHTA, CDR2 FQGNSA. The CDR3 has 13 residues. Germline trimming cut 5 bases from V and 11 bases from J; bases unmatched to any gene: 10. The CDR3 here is CASSVRQGFGAFF. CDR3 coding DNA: TGTGCCAGCAGCGTCCGACAGGGGTTTGGGGCTTTCTTT.

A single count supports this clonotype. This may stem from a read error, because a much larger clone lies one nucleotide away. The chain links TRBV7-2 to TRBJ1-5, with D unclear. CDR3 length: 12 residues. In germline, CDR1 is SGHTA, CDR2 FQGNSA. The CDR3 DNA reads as TGTGTCAGCAGCGAACCGAATCAGCCCCAGCATTTT. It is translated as CVSSEPNQPQHF.

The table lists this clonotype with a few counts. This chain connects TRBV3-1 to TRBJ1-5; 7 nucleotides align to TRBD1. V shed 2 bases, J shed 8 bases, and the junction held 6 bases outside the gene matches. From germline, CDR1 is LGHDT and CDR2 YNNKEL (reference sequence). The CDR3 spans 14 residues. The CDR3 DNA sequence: TGTGCCAGCAGCCAACTAACAGGGGTCGAGCCCCAGCATTTT. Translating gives CASSQLTGVEPQHF.

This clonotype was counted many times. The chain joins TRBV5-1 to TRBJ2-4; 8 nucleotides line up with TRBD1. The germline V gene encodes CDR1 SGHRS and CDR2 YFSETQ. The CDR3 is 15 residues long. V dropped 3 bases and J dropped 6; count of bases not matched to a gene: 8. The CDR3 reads CASSWGSGTGNIQYF. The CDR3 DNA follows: TGCGCCAGCAGCTGGGGGTCCGGGACAGGAAACATTCAGTACTTC. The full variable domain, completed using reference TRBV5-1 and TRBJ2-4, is KAGVTQTPRYLIKTRGQQVTLSCSPISGHRSVSWYQQTPGQGLQFLFEYFSETQRNKGNFPGRFSGRQFSNSRSEMNVSTLELGDSALYLCASSWGSGTGNIQYFGAGTRLSVL.

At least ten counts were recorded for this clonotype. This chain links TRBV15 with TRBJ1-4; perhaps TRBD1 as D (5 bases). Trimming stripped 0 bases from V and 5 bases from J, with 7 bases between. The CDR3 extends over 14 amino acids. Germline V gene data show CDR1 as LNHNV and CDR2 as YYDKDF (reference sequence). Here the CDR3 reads CATSRDRGNEKLFF. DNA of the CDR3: TGTGCCACCAGCAGAGATCGGGGGAATGAAAAACTGTTTTTT.

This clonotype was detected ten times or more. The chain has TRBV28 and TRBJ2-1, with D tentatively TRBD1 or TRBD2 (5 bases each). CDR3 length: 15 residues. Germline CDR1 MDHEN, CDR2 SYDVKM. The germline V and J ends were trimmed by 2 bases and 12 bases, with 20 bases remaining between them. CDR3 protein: CASSLRPRAPGRQFF. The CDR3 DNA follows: TGTGCCAGCAGTTTAAGGCCCAGGGCCCCTGGGAGGCAGTTCTTC.

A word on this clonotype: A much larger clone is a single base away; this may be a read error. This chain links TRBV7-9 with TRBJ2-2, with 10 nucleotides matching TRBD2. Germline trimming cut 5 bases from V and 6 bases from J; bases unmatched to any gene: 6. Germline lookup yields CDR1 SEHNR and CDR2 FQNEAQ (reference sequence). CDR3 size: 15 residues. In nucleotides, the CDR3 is TGTGCCAGCAGCATTCCTAGCGGGAGTGCCGGGGAGCTGTTTTTT. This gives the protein CASSIPSGSAGELFF.

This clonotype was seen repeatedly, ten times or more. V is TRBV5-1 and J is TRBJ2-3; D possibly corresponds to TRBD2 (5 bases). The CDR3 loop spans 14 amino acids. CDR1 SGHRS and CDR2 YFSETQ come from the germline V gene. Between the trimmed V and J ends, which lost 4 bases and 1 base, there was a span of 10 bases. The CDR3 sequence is CASSPEAGTDTQYF. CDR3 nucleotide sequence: TGCGCCAGCAGCCCAGAAGCGGGCACAGATACGCAGTATTTT.

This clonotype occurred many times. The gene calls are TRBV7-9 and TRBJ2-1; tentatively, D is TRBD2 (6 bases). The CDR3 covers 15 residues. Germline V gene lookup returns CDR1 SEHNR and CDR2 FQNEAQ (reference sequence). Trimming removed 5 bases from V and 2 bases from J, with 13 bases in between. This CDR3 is CASSRTSRPYNEQFF. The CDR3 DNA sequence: TGTGCCAGCAGCCGAACTAGCAGACCCTACAATGAGCAGTTCTTC.

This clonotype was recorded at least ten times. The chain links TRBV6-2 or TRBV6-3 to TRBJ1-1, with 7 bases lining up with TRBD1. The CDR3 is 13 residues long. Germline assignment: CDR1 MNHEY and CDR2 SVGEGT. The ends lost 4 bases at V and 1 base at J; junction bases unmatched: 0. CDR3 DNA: TGTGCCAGCAGTTGGACAGGGAACACTGAAGCTTTCTTT. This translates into CASSWTGNTEAFF.

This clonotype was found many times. This CDR3 reads CASSTRGGGETQYF. CDR3 DNA: TGTGCCAGCAGCACTCGGGGGGGGGGAGAGACCCAGTACTTC. The chain employs TRBV7-9 and TRBJ2-5; 8 bases line up with TRBD2. CDR3 length equals 14 residues. Trimming at V came to 5 bases and at J to 4 bases, leaving 6 bases not matched to a gene. Germline lookup yields CDR1 SEHNR and CDR2 FQNEAQ (reference sequence).

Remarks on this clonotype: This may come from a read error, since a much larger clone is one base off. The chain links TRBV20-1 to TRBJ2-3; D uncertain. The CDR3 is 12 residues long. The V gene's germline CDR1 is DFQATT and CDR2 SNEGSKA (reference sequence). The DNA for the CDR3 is TGCAGTGCTAGAGTTAGCACAGATACGCGGTATTTT. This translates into CSARVSTDTRYF.

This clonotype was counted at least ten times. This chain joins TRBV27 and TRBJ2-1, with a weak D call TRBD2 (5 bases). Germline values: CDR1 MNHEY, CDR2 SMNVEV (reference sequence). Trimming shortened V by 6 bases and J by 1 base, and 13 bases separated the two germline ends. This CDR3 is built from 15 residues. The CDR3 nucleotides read TGTGCCAGCAGGGACTCGCTTTGGTCCTACAATGAGCAGTTCTTC. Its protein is CASRDSLWSYNEQFF.